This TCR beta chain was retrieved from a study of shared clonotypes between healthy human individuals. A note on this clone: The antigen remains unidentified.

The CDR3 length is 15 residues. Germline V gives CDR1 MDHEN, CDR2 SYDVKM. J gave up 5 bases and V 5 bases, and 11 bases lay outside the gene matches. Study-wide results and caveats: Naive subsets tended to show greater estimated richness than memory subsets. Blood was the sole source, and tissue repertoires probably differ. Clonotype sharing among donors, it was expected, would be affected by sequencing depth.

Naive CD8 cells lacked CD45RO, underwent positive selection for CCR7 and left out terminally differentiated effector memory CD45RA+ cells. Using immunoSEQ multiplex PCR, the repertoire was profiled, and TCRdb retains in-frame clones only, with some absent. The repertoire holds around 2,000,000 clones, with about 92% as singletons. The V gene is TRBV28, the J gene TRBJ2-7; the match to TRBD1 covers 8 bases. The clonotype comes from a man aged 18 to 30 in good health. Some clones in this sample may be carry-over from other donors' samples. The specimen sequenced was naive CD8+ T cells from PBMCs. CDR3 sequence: CASSGGQAGVDEQYF. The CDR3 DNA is TGTGCCAGCAGTGGGGGACAGGCCGGTGTGGACGAGCAGTACTTC.